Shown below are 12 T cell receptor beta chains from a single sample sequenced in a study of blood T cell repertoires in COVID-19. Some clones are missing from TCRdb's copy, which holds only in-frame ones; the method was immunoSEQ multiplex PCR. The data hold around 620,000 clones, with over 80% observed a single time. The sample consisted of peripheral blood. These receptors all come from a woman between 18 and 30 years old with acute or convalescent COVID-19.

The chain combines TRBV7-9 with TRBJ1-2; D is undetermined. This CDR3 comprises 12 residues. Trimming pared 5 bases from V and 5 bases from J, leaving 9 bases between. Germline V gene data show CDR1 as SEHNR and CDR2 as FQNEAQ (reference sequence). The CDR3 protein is CASSPPGYGYTF. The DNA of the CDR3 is TGTGCCAGCAGCCCCCCCGGGTATGGCTACACCTTC.

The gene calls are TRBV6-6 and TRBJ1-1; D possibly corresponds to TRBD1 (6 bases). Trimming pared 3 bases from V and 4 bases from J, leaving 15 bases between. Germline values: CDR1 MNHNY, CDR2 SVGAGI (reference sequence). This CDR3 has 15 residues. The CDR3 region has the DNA TGTGCCAGCAGTTATCCGGGGGGGGCTGGCACTGAAGCTTTCTTT. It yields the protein CASSYPGGAGTEAFF.

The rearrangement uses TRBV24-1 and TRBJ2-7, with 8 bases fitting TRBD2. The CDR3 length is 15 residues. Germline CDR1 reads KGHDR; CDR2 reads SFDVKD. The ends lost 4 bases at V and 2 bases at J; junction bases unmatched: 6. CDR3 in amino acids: CATSDHIGGAYEQYF. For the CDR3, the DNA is TGTGCCACCAGTGACCATATCGGGGGGGCCTACGAGCAGTACTTC.

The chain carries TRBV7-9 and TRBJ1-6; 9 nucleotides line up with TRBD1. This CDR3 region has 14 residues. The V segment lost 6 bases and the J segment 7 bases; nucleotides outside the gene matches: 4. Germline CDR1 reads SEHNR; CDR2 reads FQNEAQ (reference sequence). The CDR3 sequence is CASSRDRGNSPLHF. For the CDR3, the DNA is TGTGCCAGCAGTCGTGACAGGGGGAATTCACCCCTCCACTTT.

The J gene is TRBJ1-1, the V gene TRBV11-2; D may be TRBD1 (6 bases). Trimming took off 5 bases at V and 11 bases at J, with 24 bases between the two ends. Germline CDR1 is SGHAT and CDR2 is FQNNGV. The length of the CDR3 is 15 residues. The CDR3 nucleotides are TGTGCCAGCAGCCCGCCCGACAGGCCTCGCCTAAGTGCTTTCTTT. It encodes CASSPPDRPRLSAFF.

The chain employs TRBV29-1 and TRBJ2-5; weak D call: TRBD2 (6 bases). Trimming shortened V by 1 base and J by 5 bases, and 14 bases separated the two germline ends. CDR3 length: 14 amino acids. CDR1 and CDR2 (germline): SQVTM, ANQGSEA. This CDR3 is CSVEGLKGRETQYF. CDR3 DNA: TGCAGCGTTGAAGGATTGAAGGGGAGGGAGACCCAGTACTTC.

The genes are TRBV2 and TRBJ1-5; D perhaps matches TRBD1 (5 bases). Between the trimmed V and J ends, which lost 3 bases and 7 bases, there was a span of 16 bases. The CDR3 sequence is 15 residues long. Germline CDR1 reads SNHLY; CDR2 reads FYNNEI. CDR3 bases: TGTGCCAGCAGTGAGACGGGGGGGTCTCGGCAGCCCCAGCATTTT. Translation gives CASSETGGSRQPQHF.

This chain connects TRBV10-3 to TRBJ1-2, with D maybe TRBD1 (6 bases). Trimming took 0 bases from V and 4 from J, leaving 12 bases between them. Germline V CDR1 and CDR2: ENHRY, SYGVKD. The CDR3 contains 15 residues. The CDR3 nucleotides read TGTGCCATCAGTGAGTCGTCGGGGGGCGGCTATGGCTACACCTTC. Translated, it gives CAISESSGGGYGYTF.

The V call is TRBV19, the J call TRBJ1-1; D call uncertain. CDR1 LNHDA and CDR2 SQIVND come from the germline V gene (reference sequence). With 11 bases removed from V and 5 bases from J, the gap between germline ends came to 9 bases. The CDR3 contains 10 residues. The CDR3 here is CAVEGTEAFF. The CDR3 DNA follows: TGTGCCGTGGAGGGTACTGAAGCTTTCTTT.

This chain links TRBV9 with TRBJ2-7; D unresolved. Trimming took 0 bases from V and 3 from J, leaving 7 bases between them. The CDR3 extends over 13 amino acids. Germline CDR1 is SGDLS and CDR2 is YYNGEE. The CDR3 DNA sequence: TGTGCCAGCAGCGTAGAGCCTAGCTACGAGCAGTACTTC. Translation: CASSVEPSYEQYF. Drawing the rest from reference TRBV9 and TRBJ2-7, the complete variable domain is DSGVTQTPKHLITATGQRVTLRCSPRSGDLSVYWYQQSLDQGLQFLIQYYNGEERAKGNILERFSAQQFPDLHSELNLSSLELGDSALYFCASSVEPSYEQYFGPGTRLTVT.

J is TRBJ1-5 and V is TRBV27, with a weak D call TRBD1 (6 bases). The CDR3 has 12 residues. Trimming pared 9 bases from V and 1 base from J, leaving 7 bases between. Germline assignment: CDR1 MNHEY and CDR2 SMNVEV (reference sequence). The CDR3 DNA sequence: TGTGCCAGGGACAGCAGCAATCAGCCCCAGCATTTT. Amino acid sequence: CARDSSNQPQHF.

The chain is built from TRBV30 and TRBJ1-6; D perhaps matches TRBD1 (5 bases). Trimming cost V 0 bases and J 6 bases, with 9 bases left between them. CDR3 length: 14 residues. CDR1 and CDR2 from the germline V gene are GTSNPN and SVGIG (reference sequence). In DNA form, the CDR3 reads TGTGCCTGGAGTGTAAGAAGGGGTAATTCACCCCTCCACTTT. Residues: CAWSVRRGNSPLHF.